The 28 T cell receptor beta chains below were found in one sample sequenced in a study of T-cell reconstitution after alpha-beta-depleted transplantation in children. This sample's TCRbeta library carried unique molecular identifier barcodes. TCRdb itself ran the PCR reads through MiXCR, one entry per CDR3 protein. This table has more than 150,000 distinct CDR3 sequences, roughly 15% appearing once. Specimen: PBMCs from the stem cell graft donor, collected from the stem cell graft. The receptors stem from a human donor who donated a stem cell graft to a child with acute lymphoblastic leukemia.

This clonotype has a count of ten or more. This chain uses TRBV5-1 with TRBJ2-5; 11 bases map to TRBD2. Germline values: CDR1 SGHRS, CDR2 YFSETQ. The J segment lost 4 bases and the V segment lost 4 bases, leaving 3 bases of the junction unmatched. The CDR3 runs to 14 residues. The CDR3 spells CASSVGLAGETQYF. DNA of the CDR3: TGCGCCAGCAGCGTCGGACTAGCGGGAGAGACCCAGTACTTC. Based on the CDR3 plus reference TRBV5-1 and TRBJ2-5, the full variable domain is KAGVTQTPRYLIKTRGQQVTLSCSPISGHRSVSWYQQTPGQGLQFLFEYFSETQRNKGNFPGRFSGRQFSNSRSEMNVSTLELGDSALYLCASSVGLAGETQYFGPGTRLLVL.

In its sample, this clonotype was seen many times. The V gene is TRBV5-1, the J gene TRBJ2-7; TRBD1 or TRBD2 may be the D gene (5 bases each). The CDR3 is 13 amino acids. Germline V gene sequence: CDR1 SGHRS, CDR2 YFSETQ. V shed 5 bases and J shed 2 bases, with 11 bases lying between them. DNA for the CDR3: TGCGCCAGCAGGGCCGGGGCCGCCTACGAGCAGTACTTC. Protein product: CASRAGAAYEQYF.

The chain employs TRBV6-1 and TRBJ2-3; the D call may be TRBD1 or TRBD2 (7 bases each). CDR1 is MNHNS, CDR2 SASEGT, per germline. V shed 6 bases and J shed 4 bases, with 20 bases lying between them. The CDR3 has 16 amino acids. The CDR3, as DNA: TGTGCCAGCAGCCCTACAGGGGACTATAGCGCAGATACGCAGTATTTT. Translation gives CASSPTGDYSADTQYF.

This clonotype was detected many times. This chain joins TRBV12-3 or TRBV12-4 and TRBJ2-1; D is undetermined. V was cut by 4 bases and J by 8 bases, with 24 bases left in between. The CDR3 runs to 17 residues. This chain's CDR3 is CASSSQRRRRARDEQFF. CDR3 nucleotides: TGTGCCAGCAGTTCCCAAAGGCGAAGACGGGCTCGGGATGAGCAGTTCTTC.

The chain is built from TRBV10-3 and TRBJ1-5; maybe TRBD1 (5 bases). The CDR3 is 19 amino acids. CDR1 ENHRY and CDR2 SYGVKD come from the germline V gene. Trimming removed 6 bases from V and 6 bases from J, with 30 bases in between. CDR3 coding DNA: TGTGCCATCAGCGCCTACCCCGCAGGGTCTAGCGAATTTAGTCAGCCCCAGCATTTT. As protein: CAISAYPAGSSEFSQPQHF.

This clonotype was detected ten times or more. The CDR3: CASSLGTGEADTQYF. The CDR3 bases are TGTGCCAGCAGTTTAGGGACGGGAGAGGCAGATACGCAGTATTTT. The gene calls are TRBV12-3 or TRBV12-4 and TRBJ2-3, with D tentatively TRBD2 (6 bases). Trimming cost V 1 base and J 4 bases, with 12 bases left between them. The CDR3 has 15 amino acids.

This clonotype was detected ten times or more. CDR3 nucleotides: TGCGCCAGCAGCACCACTAGTTCCACAGATACGCAGTATTTT. It translates to CASSTTSSTDTQYF. The chain has TRBV5-1 and TRBJ2-3, with D possibly being TRBD2 (5 bases). The CDR3 sequence is 14 residues long. The V gene's germline CDR1 is SGHRS and CDR2 YFSETQ. V was cut by 4 bases and J by 2 bases, with 11 bases left in between.

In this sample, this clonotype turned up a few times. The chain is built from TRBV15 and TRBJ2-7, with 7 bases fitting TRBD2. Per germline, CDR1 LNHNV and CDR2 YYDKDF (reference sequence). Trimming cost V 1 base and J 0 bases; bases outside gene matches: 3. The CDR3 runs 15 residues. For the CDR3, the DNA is TGTGCCACCAGCAGAGCCGGGGAGGGCTCCTACGAGCAGTACTTC. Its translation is CATSRAGEGSYEQYF.

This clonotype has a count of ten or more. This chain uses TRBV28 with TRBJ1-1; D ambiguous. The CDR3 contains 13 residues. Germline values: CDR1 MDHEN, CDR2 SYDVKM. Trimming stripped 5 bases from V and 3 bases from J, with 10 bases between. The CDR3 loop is CASSPPRDTEAFF. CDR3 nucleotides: TGTGCCAGCAGTCCTCCACGGGACACTGAAGCTTTCTTT.

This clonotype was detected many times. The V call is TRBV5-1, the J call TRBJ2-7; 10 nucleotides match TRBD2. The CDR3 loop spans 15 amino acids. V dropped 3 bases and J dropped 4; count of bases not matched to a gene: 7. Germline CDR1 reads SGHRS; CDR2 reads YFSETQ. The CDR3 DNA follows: TGCGCCAGCAGCTACCACAGAGCGGGAGGGTACGAGCAGTACTTC. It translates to CASSYHRAGGYEQYF.

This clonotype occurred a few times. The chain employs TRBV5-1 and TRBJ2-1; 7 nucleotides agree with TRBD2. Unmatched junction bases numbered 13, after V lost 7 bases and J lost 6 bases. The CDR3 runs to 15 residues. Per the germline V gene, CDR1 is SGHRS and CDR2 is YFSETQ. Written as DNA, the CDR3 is TGCGCCAGCGGCCAGGTTGCGGGAGAGGTCAATGAGCAGTTCTTC. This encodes CASGQVAGEVNEQFF. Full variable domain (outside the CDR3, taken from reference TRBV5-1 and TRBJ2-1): KAGVTQTPRYLIKTRGQQVTLSCSPISGHRSVSWYQQTPGQGLQFLFEYFSETQRNKGNFPGRFSGRQFSNSRSEMNVSTLELGDSALYLCASGQVAGEVNEQFFGPGTRLTVL.

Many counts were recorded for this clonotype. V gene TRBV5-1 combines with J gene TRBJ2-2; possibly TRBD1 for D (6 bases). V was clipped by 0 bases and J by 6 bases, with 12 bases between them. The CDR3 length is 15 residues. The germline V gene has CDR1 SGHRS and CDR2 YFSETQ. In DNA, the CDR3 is TGCGCCAGCAGCTTGGGACAGGCTCTGGCCGGGGAGCTGTTTTTT. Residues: CASSLGQALAGELFF.

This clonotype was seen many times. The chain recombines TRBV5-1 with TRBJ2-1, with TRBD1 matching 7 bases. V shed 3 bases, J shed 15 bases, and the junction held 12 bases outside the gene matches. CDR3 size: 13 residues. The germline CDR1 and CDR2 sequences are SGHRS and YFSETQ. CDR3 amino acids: CASSSSSRDSGFF. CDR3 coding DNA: TGCGCCAGCAGCTCCTCCTCCCGGGACAGCGGGTTCTTC.

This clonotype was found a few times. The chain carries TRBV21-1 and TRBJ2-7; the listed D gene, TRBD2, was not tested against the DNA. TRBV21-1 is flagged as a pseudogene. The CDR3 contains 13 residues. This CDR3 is CASSKALPAGLYF. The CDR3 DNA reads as TGTGCCAGCAGCAAAGCCCTGCCAGCGGGACTGTACTTC.

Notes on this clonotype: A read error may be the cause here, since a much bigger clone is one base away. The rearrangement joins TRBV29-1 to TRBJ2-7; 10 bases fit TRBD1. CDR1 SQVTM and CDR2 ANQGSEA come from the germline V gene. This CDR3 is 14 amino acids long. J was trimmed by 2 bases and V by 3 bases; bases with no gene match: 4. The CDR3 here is CSVDMGQGTYEQYF. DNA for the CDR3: TGCAGCGTTGACATGGGACAGGGGACCTACGAGCAGTACTTC.

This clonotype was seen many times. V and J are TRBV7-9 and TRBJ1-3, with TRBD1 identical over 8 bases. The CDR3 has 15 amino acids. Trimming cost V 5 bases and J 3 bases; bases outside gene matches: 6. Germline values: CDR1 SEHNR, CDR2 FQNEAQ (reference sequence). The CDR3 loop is CASSPGTGVGNTIYF. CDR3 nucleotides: TGTGCCAGCAGCCCCGGGACAGGAGTTGGAAACACCATATATTTT.

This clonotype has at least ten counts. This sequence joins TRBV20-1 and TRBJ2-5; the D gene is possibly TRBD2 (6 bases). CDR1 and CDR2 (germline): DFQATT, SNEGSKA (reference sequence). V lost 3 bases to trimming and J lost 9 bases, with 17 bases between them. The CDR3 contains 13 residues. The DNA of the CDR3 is TGCAGTGCTAGTGTGGCTTCCCGCGGGGCCCAGTACTTC. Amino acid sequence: CSASVASRGAQYF.

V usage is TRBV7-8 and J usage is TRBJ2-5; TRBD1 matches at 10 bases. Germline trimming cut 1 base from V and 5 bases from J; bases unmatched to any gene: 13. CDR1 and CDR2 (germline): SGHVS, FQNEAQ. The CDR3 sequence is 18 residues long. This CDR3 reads CASSLGFTGTGAQETQYF. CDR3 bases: TGTGCCAGCAGCTTAGGTTTCACCGGGACAGGGGCGCAGGAGACCCAGTACTTC. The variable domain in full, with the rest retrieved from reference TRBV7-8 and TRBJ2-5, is GAGVSQSPRYKVAKRGQDVALRCDPISGHVSLFWYQQALGQGPEFLTYFQNEAQLDKSGLPSDRFFAERPEGSVSTLKIQRTQQEDSAVYLCASSLGFTGTGAQETQYFGPGTRLLVL.

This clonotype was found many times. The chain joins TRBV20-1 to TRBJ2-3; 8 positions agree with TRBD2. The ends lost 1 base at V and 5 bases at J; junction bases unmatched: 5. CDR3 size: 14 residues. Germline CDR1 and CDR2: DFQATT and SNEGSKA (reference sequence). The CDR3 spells CSARVAGGRDTQYF. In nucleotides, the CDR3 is TGCAGTGCTAGAGTGGCGGGAGGTAGAGATACGCAGTATTTT.

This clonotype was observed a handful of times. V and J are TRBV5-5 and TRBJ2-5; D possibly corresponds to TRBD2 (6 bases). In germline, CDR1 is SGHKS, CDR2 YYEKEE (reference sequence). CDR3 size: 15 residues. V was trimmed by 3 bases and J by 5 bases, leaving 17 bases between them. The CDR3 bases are TGTGCCAGCAGCTCATGGGGGGACCCCCAGGAGACCCAGTACTTC. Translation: CASSSWGDPQETQYF.

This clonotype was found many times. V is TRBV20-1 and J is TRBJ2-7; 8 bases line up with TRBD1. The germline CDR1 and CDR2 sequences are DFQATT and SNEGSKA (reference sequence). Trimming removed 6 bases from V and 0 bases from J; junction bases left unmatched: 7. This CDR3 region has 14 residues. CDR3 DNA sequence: TGCAGTGCGCAGGGACAGGCCTACTCCTACGAGCAGTACTTC. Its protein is CSAQGQAYSYEQYF.

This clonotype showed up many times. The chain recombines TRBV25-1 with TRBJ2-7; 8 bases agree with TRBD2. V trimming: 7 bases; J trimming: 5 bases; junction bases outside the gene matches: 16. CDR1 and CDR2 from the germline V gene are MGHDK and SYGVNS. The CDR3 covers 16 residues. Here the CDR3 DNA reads TGTGCCAGCACCGCCTTGGGAAGCGGGAGTTTCGACGAGCAGTACTTC. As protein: CASTALGSGSFDEQYF.

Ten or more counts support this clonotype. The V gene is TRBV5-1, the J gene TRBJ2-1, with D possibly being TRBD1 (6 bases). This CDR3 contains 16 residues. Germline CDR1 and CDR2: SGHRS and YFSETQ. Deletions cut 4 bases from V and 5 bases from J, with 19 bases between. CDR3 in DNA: TGCGCCAGCAGCCCCACCCTAGAGGCAGGGGACAATGAGCAGTTCTTC. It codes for CASSPTLEAGDNEQFF.

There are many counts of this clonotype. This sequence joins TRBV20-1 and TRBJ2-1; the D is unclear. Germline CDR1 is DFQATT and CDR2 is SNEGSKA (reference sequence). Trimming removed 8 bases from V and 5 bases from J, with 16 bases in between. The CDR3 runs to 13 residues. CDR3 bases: TGCAGTAAAAGGACGAATTGGGACAATGAGCAGTTCTTC. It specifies CSKRTNWDNEQFF.

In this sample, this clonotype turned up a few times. The CDR3 nucleotides read TGTGCCAGCAGCTGGAGCGGGAATTTCAATGAGCAGTTCTTC. Translated, it gives CASSWSGNFNEQFF. The V call is TRBV7-8, the J call TRBJ2-1; 7 bases fit TRBD2. From germline, CDR1 is SGHVS and CDR2 FQNEAQ. J was trimmed by 6 bases and V by 4 bases; bases with no gene match: 6. This CDR3 has 14 amino acids.

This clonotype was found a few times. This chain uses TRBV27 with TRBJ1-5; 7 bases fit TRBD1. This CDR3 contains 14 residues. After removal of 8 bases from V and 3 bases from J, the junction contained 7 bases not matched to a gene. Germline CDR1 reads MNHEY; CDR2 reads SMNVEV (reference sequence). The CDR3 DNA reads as TGTGCCAGCTCCAAAGGGACAGACAATCAGCCCCAGCATTTT. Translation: CASSKGTDNQPQHF.

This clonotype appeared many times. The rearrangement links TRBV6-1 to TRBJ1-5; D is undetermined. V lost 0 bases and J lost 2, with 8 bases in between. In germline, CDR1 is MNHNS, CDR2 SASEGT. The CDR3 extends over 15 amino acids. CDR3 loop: CASSEAAAGNQPQHF. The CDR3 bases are TGTGCCAGCAGTGAAGCAGCGGCAGGCAATCAGCCCCAGCATTTT.

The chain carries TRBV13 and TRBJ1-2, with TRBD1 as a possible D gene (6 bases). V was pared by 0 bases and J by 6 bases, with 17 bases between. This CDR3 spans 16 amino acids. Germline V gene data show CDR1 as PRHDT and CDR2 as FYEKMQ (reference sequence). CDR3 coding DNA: TGTGCCAGCAGCTTAGGACCAAGACAGGTTCAGGATGGCTACACCTTC. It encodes CASSLGPRQVQDGYTF.